The rows below give T cell receptor beta chains drawn from one sample of a study of T cell repertoires in cytomegalovirus infection. TCRdb passed the reads through MiXCR, listing each CDR3 protein once. The sample carries 200,000 to 250,000 distinct CDR3 sequences, roughly 6.5% recorded once. The sequenced sample consisted of PBMCs. These receptor sequences come from a human donor in good health (CMV status not recorded). Some clones in this sample may be carry-over from other donors' samples. The CDR3 runs from the conserved cysteine through the conserved F or W. The D gene is left open where the match is weak. Size values are once, few and many counts, or a class for expanded clones, and some rows have none.

j_gene,d_gene,abundance,v_gene,CDR3nt,CDR3aa
TRBJ2-1,NA,many,TRBV7-9,TGTGCCAGCAGCTTAGAGTCCTGGGGGGACTACAATGAGCAGTTCTTC,CASSLESWGDYNEQFF
TRBJ1-1,NA,NA,TRBV30,TGTGCCACGGGGGACACTGAAGCTTTCTTT,CATGDTEAFF
TRBJ2-7,NA,many,TRBV4-2,TGTGCCAGCAGCCAAGAGGAAGGCAGGAGAATCTCCTACGAGCAGTACTTC,CASSQEEGRRISYEQYF
TRBJ1-1,TRBD1,many,TRBV27,TGTGCCAGCAGTTTCCGACGACAGGGGGCCTCGAACACTGAAGCTTTCTTT,CASSFRRQGASNTEAFF
TRBJ1-1,NA,many,TRBV4-2,TGTGCCAGCAGCCAAGGAGAGACAGCGAACACTGAAGCTTTCTTT,CASSQGETANTEAFF
TRBJ1-2,NA,many,TRBV7-3,TGTGCCAGCAGCCCACACCCCCCAGATGGCTACACCTTC,CASSPHPPDGYTF
TRBJ1-2,NA,many,TRBV7-8,TGTGCCAGCAGCTCTGGAGGGAACTATGGCTACACCTTC,CASSSGGNYGYTF
TRBJ2-7,NA,NA,TRBV6-6,TGTGCCAGCAGTTACAAAAGGGGGTTCTCCTACGAGCAGTACTTC,CASSYKRGFSYEQYF
TRBJ1-1,TRBD1,many,TRBV30,TGTGCCTGGAGCGCCATCGGACAGGGGGCGAGAACGAACACTGAAGCTTTCTTT,CAWSAIGQGARTNTEAFF
TRBJ2-2,TRBD2,many,TRBV7-8,TGTGCCAGCAGCTCGGGACTAGCGGGAGCAAACACCGGGGAGCTGTTTTTT,CASSSGLAGANTGELFF
TRBJ1-2,NA,NA,TRBV7-2,TGTGCCAGCAGCTTAACAGTAATCTATGGCTACACCTTC,CASSLTVIYGYTF
TRBJ2-1,NA,many,TRBV10-3,TGTGCCATCACCCGAACGAAGGCCACAGGGGAGGCCTACAATGAGCAGTTCTTC,CAITRTKATGEAYNEQFF
TRBJ2-1,TRBD2,many,TRBV7-8,TGTGCCAGCACGTTATCCCGACTAGCGGGGGGGCGGGAGCAGTTCTTC,CASTLSRLAGGREQFF
TRBJ2-2,NA,many,TRBV25-1,TGTGCCAGCAGTGAATACGCGGGATACACCGGGGAGCTGTTTTTT,CASSEYAGYTGELFF
TRBJ1-5,NA,many,TRBV7-8,TGTGCCAGCAGCTTAGCGGTGGCAGGGAATCAGCCCCAGCATTTT,CASSLAVAGNQPQHF
TRBJ2-7,TRBD2,few,TRBV20-1,TGCAGTGCTAGACCTGGACTAGCGGGGGACTACGAGCAGTACTTC,CSARPGLAGDYEQYF
TRBJ2-1,TRBD1,few,TRBV29-1,TGCAGCGCATCCCCCCCCTGGACAGGAACCTACAATGAGCAGTTCTTC,CSASPPWTGTYNEQFF
TRBJ2-7,TRBD2,many,TRBV20-1,TGCAGTGCTAGGACTAGCGGGGGGGCGTCTTACGAGCAGTACTTC,CSARTSGGASYEQYF
TRBJ1-1,NA,few,TRBV7-6,TGTGCCAGCAGCTTAGCTCAGCTTACTGAAGCTTTCTTT,CASSLAQLTEAFF
TRBJ2-2,TRBD2,many,TRBV7-2,TGTGCCAGCAGAGCGGGGGGGCGGGGCACCGGGGAGCTGTTTTTT,CASRAGGRGTGELFF
TRBJ2-2,TRBD1,many,TRBV6-2/TRBV6-3,TGTGCCTCCCACCACCACGGACAGGGGAAGTCCGGGGAGCTGTTTTTT,CASHHHGQGKSGELFF
TRBJ2-7,NA,few,TRBV20-1,TGCAGTGCTAGACCGGGACACACCTACGAGCAGTACTTC,CSARPGHTYEQYF
TRBJ1-1,NA,many,TRBV20-1,TGCAGTGCTAGAGATCACACAGCGAACACTGAAGCTTTCTTT,CSARDHTANTEAFF
TRBJ2-1,NA,many,TRBV7-2,TGTGCCAGCAGAGGGGTTGGAGGGCCGAGTGAGCAGTTCTTC,CASRGVGGPSEQFF
TRBJ1-5,NA,many,TRBV12-3/TRBV12-4,TGTGCCAGCACCCAGGGCGTCGAGCCCCAGCATTTT,CASTQGVEPQHF
TRBJ1-1,TRBD1,many,TRBV29-1,TGCAGCGGAGGACAGGCCATGGGCAAGAACACTGAAGCTTTCTTT,CSGGQAMGKNTEAFF
TRBJ2-1,NA,few,TRBV12-3/TRBV12-4,TGTGCCAGCAGCCCAGGGCCGCGCCATTTCTTC,CASSPGPRHFF
TRBJ1-1,NA,many,TRBV11-2,TGTGCCAGCAGCCCGAGGACGGTTGAAGGGGAAGCTTTCTTT,CASSPRTVEGEAFF
TRBJ1-1,NA,many,TRBV6-2/TRBV6-3,TGTGCCAGCAGCCGGACAGACATGAACACTGAAGCTTTCTTT,CASSRTDMNTEAFF
TRBJ2-7,NA,many,TRBV5-1,TGCGCCAGCAGCGCACAGGGCTACGAGCAGTACTTC,CASSAQGYEQYF
TRBJ1-1,NA,many,TRBV4-1,TGCGCCAGCAGCCAACCCTGGTTGGGCCCCGAAGCTTTCTTT,CASSQPWLGPEAFF
TRBJ1-2,NA,many,TRBV7-2,TGTGCCAGCAGCTCCTTTAGAGGGCTACCTAACTATGGCTACACCTTC,CASSSFRGLPNYGYTF